These T cell receptor beta chains were read from a single sample in a study of response to subunit inactivated influenza vaccine. TCRdb independently ran MiXCR on the RT-PCR reads; one entry per CDR3 protein. The profile shows 450,000 to 550,000 distinct CDR3 sequences, roughly 23% of them singletons. Sequenced material: CD4+ T cells sorted from PBMCs, taken approximately 5 days after vaccination. Receptors originate from a man aged 45-60 years who received an inactivated influenza vaccine. CDR3s include the opening cysteine and the closing phenylalanine or tryptophan. The order of the fields is clone size, V gene, J gene, D gene, CDR3 DNA, CDR3 protein. The D gene is left open where the match is weak. Some rows mark clone size as missing; the rest say once, few, many or name a class of expanded clone.

few	TRBV15	TRBJ2-5	TRBD1	TGTGCCACCAGCAGTGACAGGGTCCAAGAGACCCAGTACTTC	CATSSDRVQETQYF
many	TRBV10-3	TRBJ2-2	-	TGTGCCATCAGTGTGCAGGCCTCGAACACCGGGGAGCTGTTTTTT	CAISVQASNTGELFF
-	TRBV25-1	TRBJ2-5	-	TGTGCCAGCAGTGAAATGACAGTCTTTCAAGAGACCCAGTACTTC	CASSEMTVFQETQYF
-	TRBV4-2	TRBJ2-5	-	TGTGCCAGCAGCCAAGATCTTCTGGGAGAGACCCAGTACTTC	CASSQDLLGETQYF
-	TRBV10-2	TRBJ2-3	TRBD1	TGCGCCAGCAGTGACAGGGGGTCGGCAGATACGCAGTATTTT	CASSDRGSADTQYF
-	TRBV18	TRBJ1-5	-	TGTGCCAGCTCAATTACCGATAGCAATCAGCCCCAGCATTTT	CASSITDSNQPQHF
-	TRBV27	TRBJ1-1	-	TGTGCCAGCAGTTTTTTAGGAGGCACTGAAGCTTTCTTT	CASSFLGGTEAFF
few	TRBV4-1	TRBJ1-2	-	TGCGCCAGCAGCCCCGACGGTACAATACTTGGCTACACCTTC	CASSPDGTILGYTF
-	TRBV20-1	TRBJ2-7	-	TGCAGTGCTCTCTTTTTGGGGTACGAGCAGTACTTC	CSALFLGYEQYF
-	TRBV25-1	TRBJ1-2	-	TGTGCCAGCAGTGAATGGTCAGGGCATGGCTACACCTTC	CASSEWSGHGYTF
few	TRBV4-1	TRBJ2-3	-	TGCGCCAGCAGCTCCCCGTCCGGCACAGATACGCAGTATTTT	CASSSPSGTDTQYF
-	TRBV19	TRBJ2-3	TRBD1	TGTGCCAGTAGTATAATGGGACAGGGGCTCACAGATACGCAGTATTTT	CASSIMGQGLTDTQYF
-	TRBV4-3	TRBJ2-1	TRBD2	TGCGCCAGCAGCCAAGATCCACTAGCGGGGGACTACAATGAGCAGTTCTTC	CASSQDPLAGDYNEQFF
-	TRBV20-1	TRBJ2-3	-	TGCAGTGCTAGATTCACAGGTGGTACGCAGTATTTT	CSARFTGGTQYF
few	TRBV7-2	TRBJ2-1	TRBD2	TGTGCCAGCAGCCCCCCGGGACTAGGAACCTACAATGAGCAGTTCTTC	CASSPPGLGTYNEQFF
-	TRBV6-1	TRBJ1-1	TRBD1	TGTGCCAGCAGTACACATACAGGGGGGGCTGAAGCTTTCTTT	CASSTHTGGAEAFF
-	TRBV29-1	TRBJ2-1	-	TGCACCACCTGGGGGGCCTACAATGAGCAGTTCTTC	CTTWGAYNEQFF
few	TRBV4-3	TRBJ2-7	TRBD2	TGCGCCAGCAGCCAAGTGACGGGAGGCTTTAGCTCCTACGAGCAGTACTTC	CASSQVTGGFSSYEQYF
-	TRBV7-8	TRBJ2-2	-	TGTGCCAGCAGCACCTCAACGGGGAGGAACACCGGGGAGCTGTTTTTT	CASSTSTGRNTGELFF
few	TRBV12-3/TRBV12-4	TRBJ2-5	TRBD1	TGTGCCAGCAGTTACAGGGGGGCGCAAGAGACCCAGTACTTC	CASSYRGAQETQYF
few	TRBV4-1	TRBJ2-5	TRBD1	TGCGCCAGCAGCCAAGCTGGTTCCAGGGGGGAGACCCAGTACTTC	CASSQAGSRGETQYF
-	TRBV20-1	TRBJ2-7	-	TGCAGTGCTAGAGAAAGCCGGGACTCCAGTGTACCAGTCTACGAGCAGTACTTC	CSARESRDSSVPVYEQYF
many	TRBV7-8	TRBJ2-1	-	TGTGCCAGCAGCTTAGATCCCCAATGGGAGAAAAAACGGCGTGAGCAGTTCTTC	CASSLDPQWEKKRREQFF
few	TRBV4-2	TRBJ2-5	TRBD2	TGTGCCAGCAGCCCGACTAGCGGGGTCCAAGAGACCCAGTACTTC	CASSPTSGVQETQYF
-	TRBV27	TRBJ2-2	-	TGTGCCAGCAGCCTCAGAACATTGACCGGGGAGCTGTTTTTT	CASSLRTLTGELFF
-	TRBV28	TRBJ1-2	-	TGTGCCAGCTATTCCGCAGGGACCTATGGCTACACCTTC	CASYSAGTYGYTF
-	TRBV28	TRBJ2-5	TRBD2	TGTGCCAGCAGCCCCCAACGGGGGGGCCAAGAGACCCAGTACTTC	CASSPQRGGQETQYF
few	TRBV4-3	TRBJ2-3	TRBD2	TGCGCCAGCAGCCCTATAGCGGGAGGCACAGATACGCAGTATTTT	CASSPIAGGTDTQYF
-	TRBV3-1	TRBJ2-1	TRBD2	TGTGCCAGCAGCCCCATAGCGGGAGGTGCGGAGCAGTTCTTC	CASSPIAGGAEQFF
-	TRBV7-2	TRBJ1-3	-	TGTGCCAGCAGCTTAGTGGGAGGACAGAGATCTGGAAACACCATATATTTT	CASSLVGGQRSGNTIYF